The rows below give T cell receptor beta chains drawn from one sample of a study of T cell clusters in autoimmune cytopenias. TCRdb processed the multiplex PCR reads again and assigns one entry to each CDR3 protein, with no DNA. The repertoire table contains about 15,000 distinct CDR3 sequences. These data were likewise used in another study, on T cell repertoires in aging, cancer and after chemotherapy.

The specimen was peripheral blood. The receptors were gathered from a human donor in good health. CDR3s include the opening cysteine and the closing phenylalanine or tryptophan. Part of the rows lack a size; the others show once, few, many or a class for expanded clones.

J,length,size,V,CDR3
TRBJ2-7,12,medium-sized,TRBV29-1,CSVEGTSYEQYF
TRBJ2-7,14,NA,TRBV27,CASSLGTSGVEQYF
TRBJ2-6,13,NA,TRBV6-1,CASTLAGANVLTF
TRBJ2-3,17,NA,TRBV11-3,CASSQEGGRVYTDTQYF
TRBJ2-3,11,medium-sized,TRBV12-3/TRBV12-4,CASSPTDTQYF
TRBJ2-1,12,medium-sized,TRBV29-1,CSVAPSGTRQFF
TRBJ2-7,16,NA,TRBV19,CASSPDLATGTYEQYF
TRBJ2-3,14,NA,TRBV12-3/TRBV12-4,CASSFGLDTDTQYF
TRBJ1-3,15,NA,TRBV5-4,CASSPSGGTGNTIYF
TRBJ2-7,12,NA,TRBV13,CASSDRGPEQYF
TRBJ2-7,13,NA,TRBV12-3/TRBV12-4,CASSSGERNEQYF
TRBJ1-3,12,NA,TRBV30,CAWSRQGNTIYF
TRBJ1-5,13,medium-sized,TRBV19,CASGVGASQPQHF
TRBJ2-1,15,NA,TRBV7-9,CASNVLAGGGNEQFF
TRBJ2-7,13,NA,TRBV18,CASSPQGLYEQYF
TRBJ1-4,12,NA,TRBV10-2,CASSEDSEKLFF
TRBJ2-3,11,medium-sized,TRBV19,CASRIGWTQYF
TRBJ2-2,15,NA,TRBV5-4,CASRPGTGATGELFF
TRBJ2-7,14,NA,TRBV5-5,CASSTARAPYEQYF
TRBJ1-6,15,NA,TRBV6-5,CASSYRGLHNSPLHF
TRBJ2-1,15,NA,TRBV12-3/TRBV12-4,CASSFDIGSYNEQFF
TRBJ2-3,16,NA,TRBV7-9,CASAPISGRPGDTQYF
TRBJ2-1,16,NA,TRBV18,CASSPVLAEHYNEQFF
TRBJ2-1,12,NA,TRBV12-3/TRBV12-4,CASSLKINEQFF
TRBJ2-5,14,NA,TRBV15,CATSSTTNYETQYF
TRBJ2-1,14,NA,TRBV11-3,CASSLDGIPNEQFF
TRBJ2-1,15,NA,TRBV13,CASSSGRGVYNEQFF
TRBJ1-2,12,NA,TRBV12-3/TRBV12-4,CASRKQGPGYTF
TRBJ1-2,15,NA,TRBV27,CASSLSIGSYYGYTF
TRBJ2-1,14,NA,TRBV24-1,CATSDLGTNNEQFF
TRBJ2-2,15,NA,TRBV5-4,CASSFSGTGTGELFF
TRBJ2-3,12,NA,TRBV7-6,CASSSVQHTQYF
TRBJ2-1,14,NA,TRBV19,CASRGAHSYNEQFF
TRBJ2-1,16,medium-sized,TRBV6-5,CASSKGRTSGQYEQFF
TRBJ2-7,15,NA,TRBV24-1,CATSEWDRKTYEQYF
TRBJ2-2,14,medium-sized,TRBV12-3/TRBV12-4,CASSLAVVSGELFF
TRBJ2-1,15,medium-sized,TRBV11-3,CASSFRDSRPDEQFF
TRBJ2-3,13,NA,TRBV5-4,CASSLQGSDTQYF
TRBJ2-7,14,NA,TRBV27,CASGTLDKKYEQYF
TRBJ2-7,14,NA,TRBV7-6,CASTDLRDPYEQYF
TRBJ2-2,15,NA,TRBV19,CASRSGRAGSGELFF
TRBJ1-4,15,NA,TRBV18,CASSAQQGTNEKLFF
TRBJ2-3,15,medium-sized,TRBV29-1,CSVGGGTSGKDTQYF
TRBJ2-2,18,NA,TRBV19,CASSSRGEREMNTGELFF
TRBJ2-5,12,NA,TRBV6-6,CASTTGWETQYF
TRBJ1-6,15,NA,TRBV7-9,CASSKGEGFNSPLHF
TRBJ1-3,13,NA,TRBV30,CACHPGQRNTIYF
TRBJ2-3,16,NA,TRBV13,CASSVGGAGVTDTQYF
TRBJ2-1,15,NA,TRBV30,CACSSGKGKVNEQFF
TRBJ2-7,12,NA,TRBV18,CASSRTGLEQYF